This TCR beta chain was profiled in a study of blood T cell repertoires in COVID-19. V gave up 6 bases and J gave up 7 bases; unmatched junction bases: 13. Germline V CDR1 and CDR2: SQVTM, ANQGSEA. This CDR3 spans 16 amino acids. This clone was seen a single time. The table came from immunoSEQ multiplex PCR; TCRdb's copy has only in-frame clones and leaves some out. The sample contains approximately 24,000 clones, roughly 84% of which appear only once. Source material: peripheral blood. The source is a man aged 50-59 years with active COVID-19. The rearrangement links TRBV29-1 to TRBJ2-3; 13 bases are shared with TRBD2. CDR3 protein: CSVGHLLAGGPNTQYF. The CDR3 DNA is TGCAGCGTCGGCCATTTACTAGCGGGGGGGCCGAATACGCAGTATTTT.